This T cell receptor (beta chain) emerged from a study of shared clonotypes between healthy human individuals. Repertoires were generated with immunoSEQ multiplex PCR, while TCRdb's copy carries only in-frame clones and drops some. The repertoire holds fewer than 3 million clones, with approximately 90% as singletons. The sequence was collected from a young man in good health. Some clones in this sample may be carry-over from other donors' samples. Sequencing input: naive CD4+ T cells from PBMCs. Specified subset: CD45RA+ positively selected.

CDR3 bases: TGTGCCAGCAAGACGGACGGGGGAGGGATCGAGCAGTACTTC. This gives the protein CASKTDGGGIEQYF. This rearrangement joins TRBV2 to TRBJ2-7; 7 bases agree with TRBD2. The CDR3 has 14 amino acids. Germline V gene sequence: CDR1 SNHLY, CDR2 FYNNEI. The V and J ends lost 7 bases and 6 bases, in that order; junction bases with no gene match: 12.